The T cell receptor beta chain under discussion was sequenced for a study of blood T cell repertoires in COVID-19. This clone was observed once. Produced via immunoSEQ multiplex PCR; TCRdb's table is partial and in-frame only. The sample holds tens of thousands of clones, about 85% seen once. Losses at the gene ends were 7 bases for V and 5 bases for J; bases not matched to a gene: 7. Germline CDR1 LNHDA, CDR2 SQIVND (reference sequence). The length of the CDR3 is 14 residues. The chain employs TRBV19 and TRBJ1-5; 8 bases are a match to TRBD1. This TCR was sampled from an elderly man with active or convalescent COVID-19. The sequenced material came from peripheral blood. CDR3 sequence: CASTTTDRDQPQHF. The CDR3 DNA reads TGTGCCAGTACCACTACGGACAGGGATCAGCCCCAGCATTTT.